The 11 T cell receptor beta chains below come from one sample, sequenced in a study of cytomegalovirus exposure and HLA in healthy donors. Vbeta (60) and Jbeta (13) primers were used in the PCR. Clones were sequenced by immunoSEQ multiplex PCR, and TCRdb holds only the in-frame ones, with some missing. The sample holds some 110,000 clones; around 78% are singletons and the top ten take roughly 2%. What was sequenced was PBMCs. These receptors came from a man in his fifties in good health and CMV-seronegative.

This clone has just a few counts. This chain joins TRBV4-1 and TRBJ2-1, with 9 nucleotides matching TRBD1. V lost 6 bases to trimming and J lost 2 bases; unmatched junction nucleotides: 2. This CDR3 is built from 14 residues. Germline CDR1 reads MGHRA; CDR2 reads YSYEKL. The CDR3 bases are TGCGCCAGCAGGGACAGGGGCCCCTACAATGAGCAGTTCTTC. Its protein is CASRDRGPYNEQFF.

The genes are TRBV4-2 and TRBJ2-1; D perhaps matches TRBD2 (5 bases). The CDR3 totals 16 residues. From germline, CDR1 is LGHNA and CDR2 YNFKEQ. The V end was cut by 4 bases, the J end by 7 bases, with 20 bases between. The DNA of the CDR3 is TGTGCCAGCAGCCCGGGGAGCTCAGTTCGCGGGAATGAGCAGTTCTTC. Amino acids: CASSPGSSVRGNEQFF.

As to this clone: Other DNA sequences in the same sample also yield this CDR3. CDR3 sequence: CASSVGGTGYTKGGYTF. In DNA, the CDR3 is TGTGCCAGCAGCGTAGGAGGGACAGGGTACACTAAGGGTGGCTACACCTTC. The chain recombines TRBV9 with TRBJ1-2; 9 bases fit TRBD1. Trimming removed 0 bases from V and 7 bases from J; junction bases left unmatched: 13. The CDR3 is 17 amino acids. Germline loops: CDR1 SGDLS, CDR2 YYNGEE.

The CDR3 sequence: CASSFHRGQRNTIYF. In nucleotides, the CDR3 is TGTGCCAGCAGTTTTCACAGGGGGCAAAGAAACACCATATATTTT. This chain joins TRBV6-5 and TRBJ1-3; the match to TRBD1 covers 9 bases. Trimming at V came to 4 bases and at J to 5 bases, leaving 6 bases not matched to a gene. CDR3 length: 15 residues. Germline V gene data show CDR1 as MNHEY and CDR2 as SVGAGI.

The CDR3 sequence: CASSPGTSGRTDTQYF. The CDR3 DNA sequence: TGTGCCAGCAGCCCCGGGACTAGCGGTCGCACAGATACGCAGTATTTT. This chain uses TRBV11-3 with TRBJ2-3, with TRBD2 matching over 11 bases. The J segment lost 1 base and the V segment lost 5 bases, leaving 5 bases of the junction unmatched. The CDR3 consists of 16 residues. From germline, CDR1 is SGHNT and CDR2 YENEEA.

The chain links TRBV10-3 to TRBJ2-3, with D possibly matching TRBD1 (7 bases). Germline loops: CDR1 ENHRY, CDR2 SYGVKD. V was pared by 6 bases and J by 5 bases, with 21 bases between. The CDR3 totals 16 residues. CDR3 sequence reads: CAISSRGGDGGDTQYF. The CDR3 DNA reads as TGTGCCATCAGCAGTCGAGGGGGCGACGGGGGAGATACGCAGTATTTT.

This clone was observed a handful of times. The rearrangement links TRBV29-1 to TRBJ1-1; D may be TRBD1 (6 bases). The CDR3 consists of 16 residues. Germline lookup yields CDR1 SQVTM and CDR2 ANQGSEA. V was cut by 6 bases and J by 3 bases, with 23 bases left in between. The CDR3 region is CSVATGDRFLYTEAFF. The CDR3 DNA reads TGCAGCGTGGCTACAGGAGACAGGTTTCTGTACACTGAAGCTTTCTTT.

This clone was seen a handful of times. V gene TRBV7-8 combines with J gene TRBJ2-2; no reliable D call. Trimming removed 5 bases from V and 1 base from J, with 20 bases in between. The CDR3 extends over 18 amino acids. Germline V gene lookup returns CDR1 SGHVS and CDR2 FQNEAQ. CDR3 sequence reads: CASSPPLRLVKNTGELFF. CDR3 in DNA: TGTGCCAGCAGCCCGCCGCTCCGACTGGTAAAGAACACCGGGGAGCTGTTTTTT.

CDR3 sequence (DNA): TGCGCCAGCAGAAGACAGGGGGAATCACCCCTCCACTTT. The encoded protein is CASRRQGESPLHF. The chain links TRBV5-1 to TRBJ1-6, with 9 positions matching TRBD1. The CDR3 sequence is 13 residues long. The V segment lost 5 bases and the J segment 10 bases; nucleotides outside the gene matches: 4. Germline assignment: CDR1 SGHRS and CDR2 YFSETQ.

The rearrangement joins TRBV18 to TRBJ1-6; 8 nucleotides line up with TRBD1. The CDR3 sequence is 18 residues long. V shed 3 bases and J 5 bases; nucleotides not matched to a gene: 12. Germline CDR1 and CDR2: KGHSH and LQKENI. In nucleotides, the CDR3 is TGTGCCAGCTCACCTTCAAACACACAGGGGGTGGATAATTCACCCCTCCACTTT. Its protein product is CASSPSNTQGVDNSPLHF.

CDR3 nucleotide sequence: TGTGCCATTCCGACAGGTCCTAGGCAGTACGTC. Encoded protein: CAIPTGPRQYV. The chain couples TRBV19 to TRBJ2-7; possibly TRBD1 for D (6 bases). The ends were cut back, 10 bases at V and 9 bases at J, with 16 bases in the middle. CDR1 LNHDA and CDR2 SQIVND come from the germline V gene (reference sequence). The CDR3 covers 11 residues.